This T cell receptor (beta chain) was observed in a study of CD8+ T cells in alopecia areata listed by TCRdb under 2018. About the study as a whole: Treated patients were enrolled in an open-label pilot trial of oral tofacitinib, 5 to 10 mg twice daily, for moderate-to-severe alopecia areata. Scalp tissue and sorted CD4+ and CD8+ peripheral blood T cells from patchy and totalis/universalis alopecia areata patients and from healthy controls were covered by human TCRbeta sequencing. In treated patients, disease severity was measured using the SALT score, which gives the percentage of scalp surface area affected. Biopsies were taken from tofacitinib-treated patients at baseline and again at 4 and 24 weeks into treatment, and several of those patients also had a later scalp biopsy. High-throughput TCRbeta sequencing was used to examine T cell clonal expansion in alopecia areata in both the C3H/HeJ mouse model and human patients. Tofacitinib was given for 6 to 18 months, followed by 6 months of follow-up off drug to assess delayed response and recurrence. RNA was obtained with the PAXgene miRNA kit for fixed scalp, the miRNeasy kit for PBMCs, and the RNeasy kit for mouse skin. Amplification of TCRbeta CDR3 regions was done by immunoSEQ multiplex PCR using 35 Vbeta forward primers and 13 Jbeta reverse primers. Clonality in the scalp was compared among normal scalp (n=4), patchy alopecia areata scalp (n=8), and alopecia totalis/universalis scalp (n=8).

The library relied on the immunoSEQ multiplex PCR assay. RNA was extracted from all samples and reverse transcribed into cDNA, which served as template for TCR sequencing. SuperScript III was used for first-strand cDNA synthesis, primed with a 2:1 mix of oligo-dT and random hexamers. A synthetic immune receptor repertoire was used to gauge amplification bias, and whatever bias remained was removed computationally. The published analysis was carried out like this. After raw reads were preprocessed to remove errors, the CDR3 was defined following IMGT conventions as running from the conserved cysteine to phenylalanine. Clonality was computed as 1 minus the Shannon entropy, with the entropy normalized by log2 of the number of productive unique TCRs. CD4 or CD8 identity of scalp clones was inferred by cross-referencing scalp TCRbeta sequences with sorted blood CD4 and CD8 repertoires. This immuneACCESS table, as held by TCRdb, lists in-frame sequences with V and J called but not all clones. Of the missing ones, under half trace to an unresolved V gene in checked studies; the others have no known cause. V, J and clone size are those of that table, while D and trimming were read from the DNA. The sample data list more than 95,000 clones, and 58% of these were observed just once. The ten largest make up more than 25% of the sample.

From its cysteine to its phenylalanine, the CDR3 spans 13 amino acids. CDR3 DNA only is kept here, 39 bases in frame from base 1. V sheds 2 bases and J sheds 0 bases, leaving 6 bases between their ends. The germline V gene provides CDR1 SQVTM and CDR2 ANQGSEA. On this clone: There is no known antigen for this receptor. Per-base quality was not reported, and no clone a single base away is much larger than it.

The research as a whole found: Compared with normal scalp, lesional scalp, particularly in alopecia totalis/universalis, had higher clonality and more expanded CD8+ clones, which suggests antigenic drive. Many expanded lesional clones were found to persist in scalp and blood during tofacitinib treatment, and relapse after treatment cessation may be partly explained by this persistence. Tofacitinib significantly lowered scalp clonality and the number of expanded CD8+ clones among the top 100 scalp clones. Unlike mouse skin, which is dominated by gammadelta T cells, normal human skin has resident alphabeta T cells that are also sequenced, and this complicates analysis of the scalp TCR repertoire. TCR sequences shared between patients were less clear than in mice, possibly partly because of HLA diversity in the patient population. The treated cohort was small, with a single nonresponder, so links between baseline CD8+ expansion and response need larger studies.

Reading the label with the study, this specimen's time point is: less than five weeks on oral tofacitinib. The treatment or condition label of this sample denotes: oral pan-JAK inhibitor, 5-10 mg twice daily. Peripheral blood and lesional scalp punch biopsies were obtained from patients with alopecia areata. PBMCs were separated by density centrifugation and stained for CD3, CD4 and CD8, after which CD4+ and CD8+ T cells were sorted on a FACSAria. The clonotype was recovered from a human donor with alopecia areata. The material sequenced was CD8+ T cells sorted from blood, taken at week 4, from a patient treated with tofacitinib. In this chain, TRBV29-1 is recombined with TRBJ2-3; the D gene cannot be named for sure. The nucleotide sequence is TGCAGCGTTGAACCGGGTAGCACAGATACGCAGTATTTT. Translated, it gives CSVEPGSTDTQYF.